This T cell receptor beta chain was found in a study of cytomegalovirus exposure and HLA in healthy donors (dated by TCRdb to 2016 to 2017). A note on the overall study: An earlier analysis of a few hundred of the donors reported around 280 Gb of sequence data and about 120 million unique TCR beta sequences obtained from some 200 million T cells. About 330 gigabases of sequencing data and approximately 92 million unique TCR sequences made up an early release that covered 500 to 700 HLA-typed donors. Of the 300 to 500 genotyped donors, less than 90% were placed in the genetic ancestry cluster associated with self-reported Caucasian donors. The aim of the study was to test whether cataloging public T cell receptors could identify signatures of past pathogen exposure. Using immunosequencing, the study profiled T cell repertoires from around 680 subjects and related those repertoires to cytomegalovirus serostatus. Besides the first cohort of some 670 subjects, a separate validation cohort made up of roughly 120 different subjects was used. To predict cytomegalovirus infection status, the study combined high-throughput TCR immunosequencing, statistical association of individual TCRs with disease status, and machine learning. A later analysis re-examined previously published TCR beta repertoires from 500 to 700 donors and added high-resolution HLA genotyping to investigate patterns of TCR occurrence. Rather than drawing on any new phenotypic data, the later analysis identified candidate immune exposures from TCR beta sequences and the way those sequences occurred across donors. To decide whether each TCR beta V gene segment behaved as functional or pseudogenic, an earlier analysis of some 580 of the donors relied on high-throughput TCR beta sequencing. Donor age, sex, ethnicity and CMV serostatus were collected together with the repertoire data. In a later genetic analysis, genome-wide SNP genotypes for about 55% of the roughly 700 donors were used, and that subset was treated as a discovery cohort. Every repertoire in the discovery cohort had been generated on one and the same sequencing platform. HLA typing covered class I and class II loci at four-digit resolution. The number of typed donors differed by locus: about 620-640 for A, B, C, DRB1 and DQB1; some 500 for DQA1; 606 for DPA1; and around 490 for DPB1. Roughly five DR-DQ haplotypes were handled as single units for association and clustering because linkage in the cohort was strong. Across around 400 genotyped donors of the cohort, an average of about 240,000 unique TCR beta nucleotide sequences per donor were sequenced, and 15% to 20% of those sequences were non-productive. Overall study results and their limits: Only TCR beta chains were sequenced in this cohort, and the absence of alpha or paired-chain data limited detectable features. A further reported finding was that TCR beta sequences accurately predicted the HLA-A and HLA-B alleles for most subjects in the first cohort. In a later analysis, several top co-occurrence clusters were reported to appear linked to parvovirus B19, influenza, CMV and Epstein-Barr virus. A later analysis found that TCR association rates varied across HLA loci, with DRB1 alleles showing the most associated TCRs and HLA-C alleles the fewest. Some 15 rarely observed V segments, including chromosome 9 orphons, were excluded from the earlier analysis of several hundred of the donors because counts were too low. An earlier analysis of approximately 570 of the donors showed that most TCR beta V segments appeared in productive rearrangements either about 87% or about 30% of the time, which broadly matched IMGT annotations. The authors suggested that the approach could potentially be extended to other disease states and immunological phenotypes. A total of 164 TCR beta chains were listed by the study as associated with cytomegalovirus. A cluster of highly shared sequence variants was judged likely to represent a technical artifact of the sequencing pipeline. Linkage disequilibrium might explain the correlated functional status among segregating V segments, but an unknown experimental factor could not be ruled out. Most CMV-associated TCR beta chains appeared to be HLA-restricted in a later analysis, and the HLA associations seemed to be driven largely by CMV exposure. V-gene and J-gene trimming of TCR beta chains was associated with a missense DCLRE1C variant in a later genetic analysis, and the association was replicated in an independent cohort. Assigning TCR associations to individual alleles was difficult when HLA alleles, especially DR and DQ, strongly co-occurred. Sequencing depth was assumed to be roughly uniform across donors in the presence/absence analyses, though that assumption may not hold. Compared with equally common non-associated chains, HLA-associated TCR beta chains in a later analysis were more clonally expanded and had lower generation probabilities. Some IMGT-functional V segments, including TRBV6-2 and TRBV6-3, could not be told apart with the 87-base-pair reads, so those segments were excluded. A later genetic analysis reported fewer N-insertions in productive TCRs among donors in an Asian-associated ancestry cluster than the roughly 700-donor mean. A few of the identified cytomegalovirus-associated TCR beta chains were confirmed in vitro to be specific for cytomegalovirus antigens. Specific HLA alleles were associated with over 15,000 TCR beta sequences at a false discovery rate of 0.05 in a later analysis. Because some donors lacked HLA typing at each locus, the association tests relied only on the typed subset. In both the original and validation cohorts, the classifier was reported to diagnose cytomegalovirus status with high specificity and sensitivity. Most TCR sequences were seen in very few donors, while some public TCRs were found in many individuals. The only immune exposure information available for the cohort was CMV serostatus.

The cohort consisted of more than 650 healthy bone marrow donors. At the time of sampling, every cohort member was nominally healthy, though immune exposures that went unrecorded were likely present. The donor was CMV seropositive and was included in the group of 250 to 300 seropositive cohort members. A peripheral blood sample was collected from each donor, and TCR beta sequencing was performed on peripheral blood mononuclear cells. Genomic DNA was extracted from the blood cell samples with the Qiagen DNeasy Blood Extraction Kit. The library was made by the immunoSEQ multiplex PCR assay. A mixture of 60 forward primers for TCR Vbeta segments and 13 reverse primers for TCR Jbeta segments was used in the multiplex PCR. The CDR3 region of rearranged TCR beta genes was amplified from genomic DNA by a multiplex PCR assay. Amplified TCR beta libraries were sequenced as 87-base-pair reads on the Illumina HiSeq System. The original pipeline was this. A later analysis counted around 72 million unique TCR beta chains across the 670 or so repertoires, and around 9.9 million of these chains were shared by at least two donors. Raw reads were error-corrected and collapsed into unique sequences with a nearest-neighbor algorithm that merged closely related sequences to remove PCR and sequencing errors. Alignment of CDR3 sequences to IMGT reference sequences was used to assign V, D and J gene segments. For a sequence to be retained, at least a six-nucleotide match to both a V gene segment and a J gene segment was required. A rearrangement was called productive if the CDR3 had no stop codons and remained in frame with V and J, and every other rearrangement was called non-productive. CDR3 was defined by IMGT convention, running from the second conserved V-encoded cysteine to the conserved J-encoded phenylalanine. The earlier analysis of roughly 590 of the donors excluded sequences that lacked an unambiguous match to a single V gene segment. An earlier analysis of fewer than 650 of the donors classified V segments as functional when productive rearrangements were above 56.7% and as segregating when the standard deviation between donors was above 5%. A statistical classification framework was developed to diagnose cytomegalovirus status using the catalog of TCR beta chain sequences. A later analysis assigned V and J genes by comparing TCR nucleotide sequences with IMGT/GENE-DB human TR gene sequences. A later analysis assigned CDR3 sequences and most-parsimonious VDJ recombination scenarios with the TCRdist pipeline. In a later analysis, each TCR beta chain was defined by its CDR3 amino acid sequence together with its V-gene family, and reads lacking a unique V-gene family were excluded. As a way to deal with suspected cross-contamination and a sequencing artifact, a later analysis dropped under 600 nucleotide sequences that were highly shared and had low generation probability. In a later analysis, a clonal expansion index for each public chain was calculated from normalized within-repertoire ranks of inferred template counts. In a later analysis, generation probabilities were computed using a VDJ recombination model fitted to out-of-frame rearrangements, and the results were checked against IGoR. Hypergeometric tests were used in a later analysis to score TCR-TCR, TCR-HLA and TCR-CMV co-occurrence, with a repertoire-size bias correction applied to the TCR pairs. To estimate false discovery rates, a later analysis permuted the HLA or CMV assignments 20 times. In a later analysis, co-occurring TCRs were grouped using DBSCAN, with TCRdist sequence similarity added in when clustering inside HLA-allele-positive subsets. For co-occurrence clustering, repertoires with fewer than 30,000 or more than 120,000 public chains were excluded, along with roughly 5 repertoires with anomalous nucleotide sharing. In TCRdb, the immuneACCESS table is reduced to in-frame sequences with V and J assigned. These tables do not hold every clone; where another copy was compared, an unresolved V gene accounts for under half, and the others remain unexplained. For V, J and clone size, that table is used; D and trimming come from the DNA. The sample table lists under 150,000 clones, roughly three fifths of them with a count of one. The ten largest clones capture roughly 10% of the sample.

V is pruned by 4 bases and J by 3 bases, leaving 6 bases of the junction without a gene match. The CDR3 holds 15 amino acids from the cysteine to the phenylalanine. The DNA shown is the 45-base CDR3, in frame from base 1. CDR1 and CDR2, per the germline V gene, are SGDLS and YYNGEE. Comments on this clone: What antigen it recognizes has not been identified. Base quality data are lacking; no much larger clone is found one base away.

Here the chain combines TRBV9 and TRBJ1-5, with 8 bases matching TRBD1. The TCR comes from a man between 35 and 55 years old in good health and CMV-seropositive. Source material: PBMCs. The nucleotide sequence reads TGTGCCAGCAGCTCCGGACAGGGATCCAATCAGCCCCAGCATTTT. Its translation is CASSSGQGSNQPQHF. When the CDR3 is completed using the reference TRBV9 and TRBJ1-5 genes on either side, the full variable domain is DSGVTQTPKHLITATGQRVTLRCSPRSGDLSVYWYQQSLDQGLQFLIQYYNGEERAKGNILERFSAQQFPDLHSELNLSSLELGDSALYFCASSSGQGSNQPQHFGDGTRLSIL.